This T cell receptor (beta chain) was recovered during a study of shared clonotypes between healthy human individuals. Whole-study results and caveats: What naive subsets generally showed was a larger estimated richness than memory subsets showed.

CDR3 length: 13 amino acids. Losses at the gene ends were 5 bases for V and 8 bases for J; bases not matched to a gene: 4. Germline lookup yields CDR1 MNHNY and CDR2 SVGAGI (reference sequence). It was CD45RO-negative cells, positively selected for CCR7, that made up naive CD8 cells, with terminally differentiated effector memory CD45RA+ cells excluded. Donors comprised only Caucasian adults living in Nashville, Tennessee. The authors loaded around 220 ng DNA, 30,000 to 35,000 T cell genomes, into sorted-subset replicate PCRs. The repertoire was sequenced with immunoSEQ multiplex PCR; TCRdb's copy has only in-frame clones and lacks some. Here the sample spans 550,000 to 650,000 clones, about 96% being singletons. Only one count was recorded for this clone. Its cognate antigen is unknown.

The sequence was obtained from a woman aged 25 to 45 in good health. Sequencing was performed on naive CD8+ T cells sorted from blood. The chain links TRBV6-6 to TRBJ2-4; TRBD1 aligns across 9 bases. The CDR3 loop reads CASSRGQGDIQYF. CDR3 in DNA: TGTGCCAGCAGTAGGGGACAGGGCGACATTCAGTACTTC.